These 14 T cell receptor beta chains originate from one sample sequenced in a study of cytomegalovirus exposure and HLA in healthy donors. The PCR made use of 60 Vbeta and 13 Jbeta primers. The method was immunoSEQ multiplex PCR; TCRdb's version includes in-frame clones alone and lacks a portion of them. The sample has about 54,000 clones; the top ten hold roughly 7%. Sequencing was performed on PBMCs. The receptors stem from a woman aged 40 to 50 in good health and CMV-seronegative.

The V gene is TRBV25-1, the J gene TRBJ2-5, with 10 bases fitting TRBD2. V lost 1 base and J lost 8; bases outside the gene matches: 7. CDR1 and CDR2 from the germline V gene are MGHDK and SYGVNS. The CDR3 covers 15 residues. In nucleotides, the CDR3 is TGTGCCAGCAGTGAATCCCTAGCGGGAGCAAACACCCAGTACTTC. This codes for CASSESLAGANTQYF. The full variable domain, its missing parts supplied by reference TRBV25-1 and TRBJ2-5, is EADIYQTPRYLVIGTGKKITLECSQTMGHDKMYWYQQDPGMELHLIHYSYGVNSTEKGDLSSESTVSRIRTEHFPLTLESARPSHTSQYLCASSESLAGANTQYFGPGTRLLVL.

The V gene is TRBV30, the J gene TRBJ2-5, with 11 bases lining up with TRBD2. The CDR3 spans 15 residues. Losses at the gene ends were 1 base for V and 5 bases for J; bases not matched to a gene: 6. CDR1 and CDR2 (germline): GTSNPN, SVGIG (reference sequence). This chain's CDR3 is CAWSGVAGGPETQYF. The CDR3 DNA reads TGTGCCTGGAGTGGGGTAGCGGGGGGGCCGGAGACCCAGTACTTC.

This chain links TRBV7-2 with TRBJ2-7, with D possibly being TRBD2 (5 bases). The CDR3 sequence is 13 residues long. Germline CDR1 reads SGHTA; CDR2 reads FQGNSA. Trimming removed 9 bases from V and 0 bases from J, with 12 bases in between. The CDR3 is CASSPGTSYEQYF. In DNA form, the CDR3 reads TGTGCCAGTAGCCCGGGAACCTCCTACGAGCAGTACTTC.

The V gene is TRBV27, the J gene TRBJ1-4, with a tentative D call TRBD1 (5 bases). V was shortened by 3 bases and J by 8 bases, with 10 bases between the two germline ends. From germline, CDR1 is MNHEY and CDR2 SMNVEV (reference sequence). This CDR3 spans 13 amino acids. The CDR3 protein is CASSFQWGEKLFF. In DNA, the CDR3 is TGTGCCAGCAGTTTTCAATGGGGCGAAAAACTGTTTTTT.

V gene TRBV9 combines with J gene TRBJ2-5; 8 bases match TRBD1. The junction had 13 bases not matched to a gene; V was cut back by 4 bases and J by 5 bases. The CDR3 covers 16 residues. The germline V gene has CDR1 SGDLS and CDR2 YYNGEE. The CDR3 is CASSRPKQGETETQYF. CDR3 DNA: TGTGCCAGCAGCCGGCCGAAACAGGGGGAAACGGAGACCCAGTACTTC.

V and J are TRBV7-9 and TRBJ1-4; the D is unclear. The CDR3 is 16 residues long. Germline V lookup: CDR1 SEHNR, CDR2 FQNEAQ (reference sequence). V was pared by 4 bases and J by 0 bases, with 12 bases between. The CDR3 is CASSSPSVATNEKLFF. Written as DNA, the CDR3 is TGTGCCAGCAGCTCCCCTTCGGTTGCAACTAATGAAAAACTGTTTTTT.

J is TRBJ1-4 and V is TRBV19; a weak D match, TRBD1 (6 bases). CDR1 and CDR2 from the germline V gene are LNHDA and SQIVND (reference sequence). This CDR3 comprises 16 residues. Trimming shortened V by 2 bases and J by 7 bases, and 17 bases separated the two germline ends. The CDR3 nucleotides are TGTGCCAGTAGTATAATCCCCTACAGGGAGGGTGAAAAACTGTTTTTT. Protein: CASSIIPYREGEKLFF. Full variable domain (rest looked up from reference TRBV19 and TRBJ1-4): DGGITQSPKYLFRKEGQNVTLSCEQNLNHDAMYWYRQDPGQGLRLIYYSQIVNDFQKGDIAEGYSVSREKKESFPLTVTSAQKNPTAFYLCASSIIPYREGEKLFFGSGTQLSVL.

The V call is TRBV5-4, the J call TRBJ2-5, with D unresolved. The CDR3 runs 15 residues. CDR1 and CDR2 from the germline V gene are SGHNT and YYREEE (reference sequence). Trimming shortened V by 0 bases and J by 2 bases, and 11 bases separated the two germline ends. CDR3 protein: CASSLGLDSQETQYF. CDR3 DNA sequence: TGTGCCAGCAGCTTGGGGCTCGATTCTCAAGAGACCCAGTACTTC. Together with reference TRBV5-4 and TRBJ2-5, the CDR3 gives the full variable domain: ETGVTQSPTHLIKTRGQQVTLRCSSQSGHNTVSWYQQALGQGPQFIFQYYREEENGRGNFPPRFSGLQFPNYSSELNVNALELDDSALYLCASSLGLDSQETQYFGPGTRLLVL.

This rearrangement joins TRBV5-6 to TRBJ1-4, with D possibly matching TRBD1 (6 bases). The V gene's germline CDR1 is SGHDT and CDR2 YYEEEE. V lost 0 bases and J lost 4, with 19 bases in between. The CDR3 spans 18 residues. CDR3 coding DNA: TGTGCCAGCAGCTTGGTTGCGGACAGCCGGACCCTTAATGAAAAACTGTTTTTT. It yields the protein CASSLVADSRTLNEKLFF.

V usage is TRBV10-3 and J usage is TRBJ1-1; 10 bases agree with TRBD1. The CDR3 contains 15 residues. CDR1 and CDR2 from the germline V gene are ENHRY and SYGVKD. V lost 4 bases to trimming and J lost 5 bases; unmatched junction nucleotides: 7. Written as DNA, the CDR3 is TGTGCCATCAGTGCAGACAGGGGGCGGGGTACTGAAGCTTTCTTT. It is translated as CAISADRGRGTEAFF.

CDR3 sequence: CASSSRVDTAYYGYTF. The CDR3 DNA reads as TGCGCCAGCAGCTCTAGGGTGGACACCGCCTACTATGGCTACACCTTC. This chain joins TRBV5-1 and TRBJ1-2; D might be TRBD1 (5 bases). V lost 3 bases, J lost 3 bases, and 18 bases lay in between. The CDR3 has 16 amino acids. From germline, CDR1 is SGHRS and CDR2 YFSETQ.

V gene TRBV10-3 combines with J gene TRBJ2-5, with D maybe TRBD1 (6 bases). V was clipped by 0 bases and J by 4 bases, with 12 bases between them. CDR1 and CDR2 (germline): ENHRY, SYGVKD. The CDR3 is 15 residues long. CDR3 amino acids: CAISESRGAGETQYF. The CDR3 bases are TGTGCCATCAGTGAGTCCAGGGGCGCGGGAGAGACCCAGTACTTC.

V and J are TRBV6-1 and TRBJ2-7; 7 bases align to TRBD1. The CDR3 is 15 residues long. The germline CDR1 and CDR2 sequences are MNHNS and SASEGT. Unmatched junction bases numbered 8, after V lost 4 bases and J lost 2 bases. CDR3 region: CASSASRDRTYEQYF. CDR3 DNA: TGTGCCAGCAGTGCAAGTCGGGACAGAACCTACGAGCAGTACTTC.

The rearrangement joins TRBV7-7 to TRBJ2-3; D unclear. Trimming took off 2 bases at V and 3 bases at J, with 6 bases between the two ends. The CDR3 is 13 residues long. Germline CDR1 SSHAT, CDR2 FNYEAQ (reference sequence). CDR3 sequence reads: CASSLFLTDTQYF. The CDR3 bases are TGTGCCAGCAGCTTATTCCTAACAGATACGCAGTATTTT. Full variable domain (rest looked up from reference TRBV7-7 and TRBJ2-3): GAGVSQSPRYKVTKRGQDVTLRCDPISSHATLYWYQQALGQGPEFLTYFNYEAQPDKSGLPSDRFSAERPEGSISTLTIQRTEQRDSAMYRCASSLFLTDTQYFGPGTRLTVL.